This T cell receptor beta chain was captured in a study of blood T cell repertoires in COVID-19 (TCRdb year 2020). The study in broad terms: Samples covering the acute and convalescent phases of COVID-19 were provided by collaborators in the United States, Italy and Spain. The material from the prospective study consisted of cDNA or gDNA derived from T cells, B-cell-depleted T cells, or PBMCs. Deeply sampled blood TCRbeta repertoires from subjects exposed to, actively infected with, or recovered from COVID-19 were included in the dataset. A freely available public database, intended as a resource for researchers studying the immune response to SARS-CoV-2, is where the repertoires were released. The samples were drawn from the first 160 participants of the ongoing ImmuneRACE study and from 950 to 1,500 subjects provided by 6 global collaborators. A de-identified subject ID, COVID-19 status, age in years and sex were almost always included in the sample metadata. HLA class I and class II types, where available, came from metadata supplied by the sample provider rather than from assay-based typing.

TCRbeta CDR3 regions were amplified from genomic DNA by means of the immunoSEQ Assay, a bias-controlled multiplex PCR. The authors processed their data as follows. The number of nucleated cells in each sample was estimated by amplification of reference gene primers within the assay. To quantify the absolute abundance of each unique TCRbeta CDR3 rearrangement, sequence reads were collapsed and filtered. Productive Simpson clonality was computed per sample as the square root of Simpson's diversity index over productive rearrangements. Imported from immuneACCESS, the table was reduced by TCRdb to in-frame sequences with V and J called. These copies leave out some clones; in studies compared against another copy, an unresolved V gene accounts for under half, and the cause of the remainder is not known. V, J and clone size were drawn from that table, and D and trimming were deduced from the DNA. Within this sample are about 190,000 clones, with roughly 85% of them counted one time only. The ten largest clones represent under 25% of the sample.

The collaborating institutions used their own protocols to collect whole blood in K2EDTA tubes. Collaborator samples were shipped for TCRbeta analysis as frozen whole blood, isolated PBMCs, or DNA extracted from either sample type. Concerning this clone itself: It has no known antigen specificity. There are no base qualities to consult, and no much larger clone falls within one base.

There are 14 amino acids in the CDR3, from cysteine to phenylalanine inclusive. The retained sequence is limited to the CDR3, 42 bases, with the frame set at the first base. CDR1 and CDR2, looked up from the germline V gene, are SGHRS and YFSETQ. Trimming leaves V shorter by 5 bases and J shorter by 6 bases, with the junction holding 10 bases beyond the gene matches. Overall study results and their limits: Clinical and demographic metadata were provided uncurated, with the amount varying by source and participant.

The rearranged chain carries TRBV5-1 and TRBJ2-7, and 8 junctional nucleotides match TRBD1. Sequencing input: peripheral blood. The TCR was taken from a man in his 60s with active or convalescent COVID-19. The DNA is TGCGCCAGCAGTCACAGGGGGGACCTTTTCGAGCAGTACTTC. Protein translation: CASSHRGDLFEQYF.